This TCR beta chain was retrieved from a study of cytomegalovirus exposure and HLA in healthy donors. Study-level background: Among about 190 million T cells, an earlier analysis found 120 million or so unique TCR beta sequences. Study findings and constraints: For most TCR beta V segments, an earlier analysis put the productive rate at about 90% or about 30% of the time.

The CDR3 totals 14 residues. Germline V gives CDR1 MNHNS, CDR2 SASEGT. V was trimmed by 6 bases and J by 0 bases, leaving 9 bases between them. A multiplex PCR was run with 60 Vbeta primers and 13 Jbeta primers. The table came from immunoSEQ multiplex PCR; TCRdb's copy has only in-frame clones and leaves some out. The data show about 40,000 clones, with over 60% seen just once and 3% to 5% held by the top ten. Concerning this clone itself: Its antigen is undetermined.

Donors likely had unrecorded immune exposures despite being nominally healthy when sampled. Input material: PBMCs. The V and J genes are TRBV6-1 and TRBJ2-1; D is possibly TRBD1 (5 bases). The clonotype originates from a man aged 35-49 years in good health and CMV-seronegative. CDR3 protein: CASRGAPSYNEQFF. The CDR3, as DNA: TGTGCCAGCAGAGGGGCCCCCTCCTACAATGAGCAGTTCTTC.